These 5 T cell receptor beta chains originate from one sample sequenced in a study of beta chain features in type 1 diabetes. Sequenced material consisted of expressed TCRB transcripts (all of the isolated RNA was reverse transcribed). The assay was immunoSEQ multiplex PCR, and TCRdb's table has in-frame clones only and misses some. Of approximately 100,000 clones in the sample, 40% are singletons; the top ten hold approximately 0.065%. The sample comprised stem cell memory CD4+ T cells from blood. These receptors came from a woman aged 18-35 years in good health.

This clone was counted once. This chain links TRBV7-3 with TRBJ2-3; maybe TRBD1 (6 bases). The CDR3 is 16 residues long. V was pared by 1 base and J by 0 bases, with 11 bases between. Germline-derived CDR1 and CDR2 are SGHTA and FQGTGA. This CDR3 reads CASSLRGGQSTDTQYF. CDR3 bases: TGTGCCAGCAGCTTAAGAGGCGGACAGAGCACAGATACGCAGTATTTT.

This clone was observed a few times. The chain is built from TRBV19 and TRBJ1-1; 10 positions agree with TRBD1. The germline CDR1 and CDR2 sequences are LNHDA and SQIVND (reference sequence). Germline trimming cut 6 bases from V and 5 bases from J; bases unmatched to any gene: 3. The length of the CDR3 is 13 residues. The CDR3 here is CASRRQGATEAFF. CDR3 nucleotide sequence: TGTGCCAGTAGGCGACAGGGGGCTACTGAAGCTTTCTTT.

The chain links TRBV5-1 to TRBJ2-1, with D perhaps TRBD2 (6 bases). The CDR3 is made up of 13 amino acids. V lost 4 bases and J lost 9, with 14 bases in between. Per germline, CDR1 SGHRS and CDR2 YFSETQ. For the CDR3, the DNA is TGCGCCAGCAGCCCGGGCGGGGATTTTGAGCAGTTCTTC. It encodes CASSPGGDFEQFF.

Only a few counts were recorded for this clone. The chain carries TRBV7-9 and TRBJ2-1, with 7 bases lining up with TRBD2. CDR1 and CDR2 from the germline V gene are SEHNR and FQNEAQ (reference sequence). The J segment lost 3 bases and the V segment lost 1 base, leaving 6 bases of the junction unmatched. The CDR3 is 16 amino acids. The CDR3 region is CASSLGLAEFYNEQFF. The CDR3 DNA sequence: TGTGCCAGCAGCTTAGGGCTAGCGGAATTCTACAATGAGCAGTTCTTC.

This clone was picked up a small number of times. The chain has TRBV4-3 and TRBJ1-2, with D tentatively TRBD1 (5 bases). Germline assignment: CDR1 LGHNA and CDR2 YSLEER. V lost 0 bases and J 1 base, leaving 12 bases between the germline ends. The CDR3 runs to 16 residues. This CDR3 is CASSQEIDRINYGYTF. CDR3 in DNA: TGCGCCAGCAGCCAAGAGATAGACAGAATTAACTATGGCTACACCTTC.